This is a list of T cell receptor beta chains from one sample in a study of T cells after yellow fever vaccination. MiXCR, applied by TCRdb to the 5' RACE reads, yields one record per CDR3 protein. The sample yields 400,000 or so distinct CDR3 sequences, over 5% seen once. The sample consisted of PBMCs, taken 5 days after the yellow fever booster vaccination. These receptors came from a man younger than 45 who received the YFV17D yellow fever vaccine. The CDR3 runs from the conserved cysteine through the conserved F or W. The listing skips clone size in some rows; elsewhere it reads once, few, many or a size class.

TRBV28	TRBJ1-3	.	CASSLNPLSGNTIYF
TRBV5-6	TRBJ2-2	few	CASSLRVAGELFF
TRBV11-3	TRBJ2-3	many	CASSKRLAGGIDTQYF
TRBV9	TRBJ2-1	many	CASSERTSNEQFF
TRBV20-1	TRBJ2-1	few	CSARAGTYNEQFF
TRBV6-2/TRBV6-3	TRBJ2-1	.	CASSSVGGIYNEQFF
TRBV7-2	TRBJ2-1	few	CASSLVPSGTGNEQFF
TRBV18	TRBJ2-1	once	CASSVGLAGPDEQFF
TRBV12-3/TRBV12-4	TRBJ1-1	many	CASSFRVSNTEAFF
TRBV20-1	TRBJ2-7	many	CSARSGEGTYEQYF
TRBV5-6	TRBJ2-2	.	CASSLAPGQTRGGTGELFF
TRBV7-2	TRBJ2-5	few	CASSFGAGTRYQETQYF
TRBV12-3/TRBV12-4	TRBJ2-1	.	CASLYQTSDEQFF
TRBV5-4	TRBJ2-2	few	CASSGTSRDHGELFF
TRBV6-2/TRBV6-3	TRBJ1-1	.	CASSKSGTGGTEAFF
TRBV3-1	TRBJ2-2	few	CASRYGLAEIANTGELFF
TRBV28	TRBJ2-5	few	CASSVTGEETQYF
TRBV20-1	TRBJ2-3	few	CSARISGRITDTQYF
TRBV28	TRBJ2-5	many	CASSTRLAYQETQYF
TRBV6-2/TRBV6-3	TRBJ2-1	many	CASSSLGLATNEQFF
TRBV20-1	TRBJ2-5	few	CSARDLYGLAGGETQYF
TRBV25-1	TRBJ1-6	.	CASSEQEPSSYNSPLHF
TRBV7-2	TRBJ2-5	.	CASSYLGSETQYF
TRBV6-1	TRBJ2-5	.	CASSSIRDQVSETQYF
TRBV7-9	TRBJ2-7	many	CASRLRQYHYEQYF
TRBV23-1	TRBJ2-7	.	CASSQFGVYEQYF
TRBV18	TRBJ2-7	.	CASSPFPDRGADEQYF
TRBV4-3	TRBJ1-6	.	CASSPTGWGINSPLHF
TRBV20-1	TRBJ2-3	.	CSARSPPGTGSTDTQYF
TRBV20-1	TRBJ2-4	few	CSARTGEDIQYF
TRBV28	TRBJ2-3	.	CASSFRGQLIQDTQYF
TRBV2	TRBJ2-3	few	CASLSGKTDTQYF
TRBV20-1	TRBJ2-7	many	CSATTQLTYEQYF
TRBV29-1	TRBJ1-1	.	CSVEGQGKAFF
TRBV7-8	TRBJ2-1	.	CASIGYNEQFF
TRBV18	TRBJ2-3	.	CASSPPSIGGTDTQYF
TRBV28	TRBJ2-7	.	CASRSNSGGAYEQYF
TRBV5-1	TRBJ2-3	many	CASSFLNRDTDTQYF